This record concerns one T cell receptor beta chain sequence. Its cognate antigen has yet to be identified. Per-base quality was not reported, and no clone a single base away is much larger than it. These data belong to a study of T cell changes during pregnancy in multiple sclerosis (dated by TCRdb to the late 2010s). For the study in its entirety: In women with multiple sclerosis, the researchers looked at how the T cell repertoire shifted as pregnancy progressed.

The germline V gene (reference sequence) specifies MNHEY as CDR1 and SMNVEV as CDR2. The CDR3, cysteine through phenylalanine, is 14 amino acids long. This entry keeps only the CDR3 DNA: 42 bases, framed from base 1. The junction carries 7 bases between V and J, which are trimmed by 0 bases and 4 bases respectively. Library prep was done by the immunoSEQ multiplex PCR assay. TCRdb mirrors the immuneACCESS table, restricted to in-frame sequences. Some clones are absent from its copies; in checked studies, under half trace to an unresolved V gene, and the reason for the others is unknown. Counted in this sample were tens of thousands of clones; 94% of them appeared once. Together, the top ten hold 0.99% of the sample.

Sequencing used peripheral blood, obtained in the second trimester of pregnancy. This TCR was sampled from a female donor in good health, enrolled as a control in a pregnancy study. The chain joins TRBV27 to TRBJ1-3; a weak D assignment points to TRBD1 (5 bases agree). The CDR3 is CASSLSPGGNTIYF. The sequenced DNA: TGTGCCAGCAGTTTATCGCCAGGGGGAAACACCATATATTTT.